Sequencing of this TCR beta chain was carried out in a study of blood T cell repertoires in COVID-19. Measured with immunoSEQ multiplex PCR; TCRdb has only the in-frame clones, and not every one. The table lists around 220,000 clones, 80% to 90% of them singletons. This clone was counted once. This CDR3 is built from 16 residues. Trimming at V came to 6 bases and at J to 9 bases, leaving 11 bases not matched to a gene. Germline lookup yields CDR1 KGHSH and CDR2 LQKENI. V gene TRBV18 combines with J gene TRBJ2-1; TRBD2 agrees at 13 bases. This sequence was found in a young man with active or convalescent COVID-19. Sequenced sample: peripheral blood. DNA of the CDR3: TGTGCCAGCTCCGAAGAACTAGCGGGAGGGCCATTTGAGCAGTTCTTC. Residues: CASSEELAGGPFEQFF.